One sample yielded the 23 T cell receptor beta chains listed below, sequenced in a study of T cell clones after liver transplantation (dated by TCRdb to the late 2010s). The library was produced with the immunoSEQ multiplex PCR assay. Held by TCRdb, this immuneACCESS table contains in-frame sequences only and omits some clones. Under half of the omission traces to an unresolved V gene where checked; the cause of the rest is unknown. For this sample the table gives tens of thousands of clones, of which 80% to 95% were detected only once. The ten top clones hold over 0.9% of the sample. The sequenced sample was CD4+ T cells from blood, obtained less than 27 months after liver transplant. The source of these receptors is a human patient who received a liver transplant. Because of the transplant, the T cells may be the graft donor's rather than the patient's own.

This rearrangement joins TRBV10-1 to TRBJ2-2; TRBD2 aligns across 7 bases. Looked up from germline, CDR1 is WNHNN and CDR2 is SYGVQD (reference sequence). Losses at the gene ends were 2 bases for V and 8 bases for J; bases not matched to a gene: 2. The CDR3 has 13 amino acids. CDR3 DNA: TGCGCCAGCAGTGAGAGCGGGAAGGGGGAGCTGTTTTTT. Protein sequence: CASSESGKGELFF.

V gene TRBV11-3 combines with J gene TRBJ2-1, with TRBD2 identical over 7 bases. The trim removed 5 bases at V and 6 bases at J, leaving 10 bases unmatched. From germline, CDR1 is SGHNT and CDR2 YENEEA. The CDR3 totals 15 residues. The DNA of the CDR3 is TGTGCCAGCAGCCCGCCTAGGGACTACCCCAATGAGCAGTTCTTC. Protein product: CASSPPRDYPNEQFF.

The chain's CDR3 is CASSYSSGLAGREQYF. The DNA for the CDR3 is TGTGCCAGCAGTTACTCCTCGGGACTAGCGGGAAGGGAGCAGTACTTC. The chain recombines TRBV6-5 with TRBJ2-7, with 13 nucleotides matching TRBD2. From germline, CDR1 is MNHEY and CDR2 SVGAGI. The junction had 6 bases not matched to a gene; V was cut back by 0 bases and J by 7 bases. This CDR3 spans 16 amino acids.

This chain links TRBV4-3 with TRBJ2-3, with 9 bases that match TRBD2. After removal of 1 base from V and 0 bases from J, the junction contained 5 bases not matched to a gene. There are 17 residues in the CDR3. Germline V lookup: CDR1 LGHNA, CDR2 YSLEER. The CDR3 nucleotides read TGCGCCAGCAGCCAAGTGGTGACTAGCGGTAGCACAGATACGCAGTATTTT. Translating gives CASSQVVTSGSTDTQYF.

This clone was seen only once. The chain links TRBV6-4 to TRBJ2-1, with D tentatively TRBD2 (6 bases). Between the trimmed V and J ends, which lost 6 bases and 4 bases, there was a span of 16 bases. The CDR3 has 15 residues. CDR1 and CDR2 from the germline V gene are MRHNA and SNTAGT. The CDR3 is CASSGEAGRYNEQFF. In DNA, the CDR3 is TGTGCCAGCAGCGGGGAGGCTGGACGATACAATGAGCAGTTCTTC.

The chain has TRBV6-1 and TRBJ2-1; 14 bases line up with TRBD2. The CDR3 is made up of 15 amino acids. CDR1 and CDR2 from the germline V gene are MNHNS and SASEGT. J gave up 6 bases and V 4 bases, and 2 bases lay outside the gene matches. DNA of the CDR3: TGTGCCAGCAGTGCAGGACTAGCGGGAGGCAATGAGCAGTTCTTC. It yields the protein CASSAGLAGGNEQFF.

The rearrangement links TRBV7-3 to TRBJ2-2, with D hard to call. V was cut by 5 bases and J by 5 bases, with 18 bases left in between. The germline V gene encodes CDR1 SGHTA and CDR2 FQGTGA. The CDR3 is made up of 16 amino acids. CDR3 loop: CASSRTPSLGTGELFF. CDR3 DNA sequence: TGTGCCAGCAGCCGAACCCCCTCCTTGGGGACCGGGGAGCTGTTTTTT.

Turning to this clone: Other DNA sequences in the same sample also yield this CDR3. CDR3 sequence reads: CASSATETQYF. In DNA, the CDR3 is TGTGCCAGCAGTGCCACCGAGACCCAGTACTTC. V is TRBV6-1 and J is TRBJ2-5, with no clear D. V was trimmed by 4 bases and J by 5 bases, leaving 5 bases between them. CDR1 MNHNS and CDR2 SASEGT come from the germline V gene. The CDR3 consists of 11 residues.

V gene TRBV11-3 combines with J gene TRBJ2-3; the match to TRBD1 covers 10 bases. V lost 8 bases to trimming and J lost 2 bases; unmatched junction nucleotides: 7. The CDR3 is made up of 15 amino acids. Germline CDR1 SGHNT, CDR2 YENEEA. The CDR3 coding sequence is TGTGCCAGCCGGACAGGGGGAACGACCACAGATACGCAGTATTTT. It translates to CASRTGGTTTDTQYF.

This chain joins TRBV4-2 and TRBJ2-2; D remains unclear. The CDR3 extends over 16 amino acids. V lost 3 bases and J lost 0, with 11 bases in between. Per the germline V gene, CDR1 is LGHNA and CDR2 is YNFKEQ. The chain's CDR3 is CASSQSRHPNTGELFF. The CDR3 DNA follows: TGTGCCAGCAGCCAGTCGAGACACCCGAACACCGGGGAGCTGTTTTTT.

The rearrangement uses TRBV5-1 and TRBJ1-1, with TRBD1 as a possible D gene (6 bases). The CDR3 is 13 residues long. V shed 7 bases and J shed 4 bases, with 14 bases lying between them. The germline gives CDR1 SGHRS, CDR2 YFSETQ. The CDR3 is CASGTGLTTEAFF. The CDR3, as DNA: TGCGCCAGCGGTACAGGGTTAACCACTGAAGCTTTCTTT.

This chain links TRBV5-4 with TRBJ1-1, with D perhaps matching TRBD1 (5 bases). The V end was cut by 2 bases, the J end by 0 bases, with 8 bases between. The CDR3 runs to 14 residues. CDR1 and CDR2 from the germline V gene are SGHNT and YYREEE (reference sequence). The CDR3 reads CASSFQGVNTEAFF. As DNA, the CDR3 is TGTGCCAGCAGCTTCCAGGGTGTGAACACTGAAGCTTTCTTT.

The V and J genes are TRBV7-8 and TRBJ2-1; TRBD1 aligns across 9 bases. V lost 5 bases to trimming and J lost 0 bases; unmatched junction nucleotides: 2. Germline V lookup: CDR1 SGHVS, CDR2 FQNEAQ. This CDR3 has 15 residues. CDR3 in DNA: TGTGCCAGCAGCCAGGACAGGGGCTCCTACAATGAGCAGTTCTTC. This codes for CASSQDRGSYNEQFF.

The chain joins TRBV19 to TRBJ2-3, with 7 nucleotides matching TRBD1. CDR3 length equals 15 residues. With V trimmed by 7 bases and J by 1 base, 8 bases remained unmatched. The germline gives CDR1 LNHDA, CDR2 SQIVND (reference sequence). CDR3 nucleotides: TGTGCCAGTACGCGGACAGGAGGAGGCACAGATACGCAGTATTTT. The encoded protein is CASTRTGGGTDTQYF. The whole variable domain, remainder taken from reference TRBV19 and TRBJ2-3, is DGGITQSPKYLFRKEGQNVTLSCEQNLNHDAMYWYRQDPGQGLRLIYYSQIVNDFQKGDIAEGYSVSREKKESFPLTVTSAQKNPTAFYLCASTRTGGGTDTQYFGPGTRLTVL.

The chain joins TRBV10-2 to TRBJ1-5; weak D call: TRBD1 (5 bases). CDR1 WSHSY and CDR2 SAAADI come from the germline V gene. The V end lost 6 bases, the J end lost 4 bases, and 13 bases lay between the germline ends. The CDR3 contains 14 residues. This CDR3 is CASRATGINQPQHF. CDR3 sequence (DNA): TGCGCCAGCAGAGCCACAGGAATTAATCAGCCCCAGCATTTT.

V gene TRBV5-4 combines with J gene TRBJ2-3; 9 nucleotides match TRBD2. CDR1 is SGHNT and CDR2 is YYREEE in the germline V gene (reference sequence). Unmatched junction bases numbered 6, after V lost 1 base and J lost 3 bases. The CDR3 contains 16 residues. CDR3 DNA sequence: TGTGCCAGCAGCTTGCGTCGCCTAGCGGGAACAGATACGCAGTATTTT. This translates into CASSLRRLAGTDTQYF.

V gene TRBV4-2 combines with J gene TRBJ1-4; D is unclear. From germline, CDR1 is LGHNA and CDR2 YNFKEQ. The CDR3 sequence is 15 residues long. V dropped 0 bases and J dropped 5 bases, with 10 bases sitting between them. The CDR3 spells CASSQESQPNEKLFF. As DNA, the CDR3 is TGTGCCAGCAGCCAAGAAAGCCAGCCAAATGAAAAACTGTTTTTT.

This rearrangement joins TRBV25-1 to TRBJ2-7; D might be TRBD1 (6 bases). This CDR3 region has 13 residues. Germline CDR1 reads MGHDK; CDR2 reads SYGVNS. The V gene lost 9 bases and the J gene lost 2 bases, with 14 bases spanning the gap. CDR3 amino acids: CASGQGWTYEQYF. CDR3 DNA: TGTGCCAGTGGTCAGGGGTGGACCTACGAGCAGTACTTC.

J is TRBJ2-7 and V is TRBV18; 9 positions match TRBD2. The germline V gene encodes CDR1 KGHSH and CDR2 LQKENI. The CDR3 has 17 residues. With 2 bases clipped from V and 0 bases from J, the junction kept 8 bases outside the gene matches. The chain's CDR3 is CASSPVGVSGSSYEQYF. The DNA of the CDR3 is TGTGCCAGCTCACCAGTCGGTGTTAGCGGGAGCTCCTACGAGCAGTACTTC.

The gene calls are TRBV6-1 and TRBJ1-1, with no clear D. This CDR3 comprises 14 residues. Germline values: CDR1 MNHNS, CDR2 SASEGT. V lost 2 bases and J 5 bases, leaving 12 bases between the germline ends. CDR3 nucleotides: TGTGCCAGCAGTGAATATCGGGGAATAACTGAAGCTTTCTTT. Translated, it gives CASSEYRGITEAFF.

This sequence joins TRBV18 and TRBJ2-1; TRBD2 matches 16 bases. CDR3 length: 18 residues. J gave up 1 base and V 3 bases, and 3 bases lay outside the gene matches. Germline CDR1 reads KGHSH; CDR2 reads LQKENI. Here the CDR3 reads CASSPGLAGGRSYNEQFF. The CDR3 DNA follows: TGTGCCAGCTCACCGGGACTAGCGGGAGGGCGTTCCTACAATGAGCAGTTCTTC.

This chain joins TRBV9 and TRBJ2-7; 11 bases are shared with TRBD2. Looked up from germline, CDR1 is SGDLS and CDR2 is YYNGEE. The V segment lost 4 bases and the J segment 3 bases; nucleotides outside the gene matches: 6. The CDR3 loop spans 15 amino acids. The CDR3 coding sequence is TGTGCCAGCAGCTTAACCGGGACTAGCGGCTACGAGCAGTACTTC. It translates to CASSLTGTSGYEQYF.

This rearrangement joins TRBV28 to TRBJ2-3, with TRBD2 identical over 7 bases. V trimming: 6 bases; J trimming: 6 bases; junction bases outside the gene matches: 6. CDR1 MDHEN and CDR2 SYDVKM come from the germline V gene. This CDR3 has 13 residues. Written as DNA, the CDR3 is TGTGCCAGCAGGTTAGCGGGTGTTGATACGCAGTATTTT. Translated: CASRLAGVDTQYF.